This T cell receptor (beta chain) appears in the sequencing data of a study of PD-1 blockade in classical Hodgkin lymphoma. In the case of this clone: What it binds is not known.

Deletions cut 1 base from V and 1 base from J, with 10 bases between. The CDR3 has 15 amino acids. Germline V CDR1 and CDR2: SGHTA, FQGTGA. Generated by immunoSEQ multiplex PCR, the TCRdb table keeps only in-frame clones and is missing some. The data contain tens of thousands of clones, 84% of them seen just once; the ten biggest clones take up over 1.5%. Overall study results and limits: Baseline diversity in complete responders resembled that of newly diagnosed patients. At C4D1, TCR diversity had climbed significantly for CD4+ cells, though not for CD8+ cells. Reported findings placed baseline TCR diversity lower in newly diagnosed patients (compared with healthy donors). Factors driving the repertoire differences, possibly disease activity or prior therapy, remain undefined.

Each patient's relapse followed autologous stem cell transplantation, and brentuximab vedotin exposure varied. The study purified CD4+ T cells from thawed PBMCs using magnetic negative selection. The chain has TRBV7-3 and TRBJ1-1; no firm D call. The sequence derives from a human donor with classical Hodgkin lymphoma. Source: CD4+ T cells from blood, taken at baseline. DNA for the CDR3: TGTGCCAGCAGCTTAAACTCAAGAGGGAACACTGAAGCTTTCTTT. As protein: CASSLNSRGNTEAFF.